This T cell receptor beta chain was sequenced during a study of CD8 T cells in ankylosing spondylitis. As the method for making TCR beta libraries, quantitative 5'-RACE with molecular barcodes was used. TCRdb itself ran the 5' RACE reads through MiXCR, one entry per CDR3 protein. The sample yields roughly 180,000 distinct CDR3 sequences, around a tenth seen once. CDR1 and CDR2 from the germline V gene are SGHVS and FQNEAQ. The CDR3 loop spans 17 amino acids. Trimming took 1 base from V and 2 from J, leaving 12 bases between them. This clonotype was recorded at least ten times. What it recognizes is unknown. General study findings and limits: Some of these motif variants have turned up before, in reports on reactive arthritis synovial fluid and blood. Significant enrichment of disease-linked clones was reported in matched ankylosing spondylitis synovial fluid. Within ankylosing spondylitis blood, a TCR beta motif made up of eight or nine highly homologous variants appeared to be characteristic.

This sequence joins TRBV7-8 and TRBJ2-6; D is possibly TRBD1 (6 bases). The source material was blood, either unsorted or a sorted T cell fraction (not recorded which). This receptor was obtained from a male donor with ankylosing spondylitis or in good health (not recorded which). CDR3 residues: CASSLVQGSPGANVLTF. The CDR3 DNA sequence: TGTGCCAGCAGCTTAGTACAGGGCTCTCCTGGGGCCAACGTCCTGACTTTC.